This is a list of T cell receptor beta chains from one sample in a study of shared clonotypes between healthy human individuals. Clones were sequenced by immunoSEQ multiplex PCR, and TCRdb holds only the in-frame ones, with some missing. Found here are over 700,000 clones, over 60% of them singletons; the top ten hold approximately 1.8%. Sequencing used memory CD4+ T cells sorted from blood. These receptors originate from a woman aged 25 to 39 in good health. Both conserved end residues are part of each CDR3. The D gene is left open where the match is weak. Clone size appears in some rows only: once, few, many, or a class for an expanded clone.

J | size | D | V | CDR3 | DNA
TRBJ2-3 | - | TRBD1 | TRBV6-4 | CASSDPSQGTDTQYF | TGTGCCAGCAGTGACCCCTCACAGGGGACAGATACGCAGTATTTT
TRBJ2-7 | few | TRBD1 | TRBV10-3 | CAISESGTGQGEQYF | TGTGCCATCAGTGAGTCAGGGACAGGCCAGGGTGAGCAGTACTTC
TRBJ2-1 | - | TRBD2 | TRBV10-1 | CAIPGPQSGRPNQGTYNEQFF | TGCGCCATCCCGGGCCCTCAAAGCGGGAGACCTAACCAGGGAACTTACAATGAGCAGTTCTTC
TRBJ2-5 | - | TRBD2 | TRBV28 | CASRTTSGETQYF | TGTGCCAGCAGAACCACTAGCGGCGAGACCCAGTACTTC
TRBJ2-1 | - | - | TRBV6-1 | CASSEAGIGVNEQFF | TGTGCCAGCAGTGAAGCGGGCATTGGGGTCAATGAGCAGTTCTTC
TRBJ2-7 | few | TRBD1 | TRBV11-3 | CASSLTGQGPAEQYF | TGTGCCAGCAGTCTAACGGGACAGGGCCCCGCCGAGCAGTACTTC
TRBJ2-7 | - | TRBD2 | TRBV18 | CASSQGTSGRGDEQYF | TGTGCCAGCTCACAAGGGACTAGCGGGAGGGGAGACGAGCAGTACTTC
TRBJ2-7 | - | - | TRBV4-1 | CASSQGLAGSYEQYF | TGCGCCAGCAGCCAAGGGTTGGCAGGGTCCTACGAGCAGTACTTC
TRBJ1-5 | many | - | TRBV16 | CASSQDLRVGQPQHF | TGTGCCAGCAGCCAAGATCTGAGGGTAGGTCAGCCCCAGCATTTT
TRBJ2-6 | - | TRBD1 | TRBV6-5 | CASSATGAGANVLTF | TGTGCCAGCAGTGCCACAGGGGCTGGGGCCAACGTCCTGACTTTC
TRBJ2-4 | once | - | TRBV28 | CASSLRAGKNIQYF | TGTGCCAGCAGTCTCCGGGCAGGCAAAAACATTCAGTACTTC
TRBJ2-5 | - | TRBD2 | TRBV28 | CASSQFLAGVRGQETQYF | TGTGCCAGCAGTCAATTCCTAGCGGGAGTGAGAGGGCAAGAGACCCAGTACTTC
TRBJ2-1 | - | - | TRBV18 | CASSPLNEQFF | TGTGCCAGCTCACCGTTGAATGAGCAGTTCTTC
TRBJ2-5 | once | TRBD1 | TRBV5-4 | CASSFSGTGYQETQYF | TGTGCCAGCAGCTTCTCCGGGACAGGGTACCAAGAGACCCAGTACTTC
TRBJ2-5 | - | - | TRBV6-5 | CASNPGGQETQYF | TGTGCCAGCAACCCCGGGGGTCAGGAGACCCAGTACTTC
TRBJ1-1 | - | - | TRBV4-1 | CASSPSWQGAEAFF | TGCGCCAGCAGCCCTAGCTGGCAGGGAGCTGAAGCTTTCTTT
TRBJ2-1 | - | TRBD2 | TRBV19 | CASSINSGRMNEQFF | TGTGCCAGTAGTATTAACAGCGGGAGAATGAATGAGCAGTTCTTC
TRBJ2-7 | - | TRBD1 | TRBV25-1 | CASSDTGGQQYF | TGTGCCAGCAGTGACACAGGGGGCCAGCAGTACTTC
TRBJ2-1 | few | - | TRBV21-1 | CASSSKPRPSSYNEQFF | TGTGCCAGCAGCTCCAAACCCAGACCTTCATCCTACAATGAGCAGTTCTTC
TRBJ2-2 | - | - | TRBV28 | CASRLMSSGAGELFF | TGTGCCAGCAGGCTCATGTCGTCGGGGGCCGGGGAGCTGTTTTTT
TRBJ1-2 | - | - | TRBV5-1 | CASSVTGDGYTF | TGCGCCAGCAGCGTGACAGGAGATGGCTACACCTTC
TRBJ2-1 | - | TRBD2 | TRBV28 | CASSYFGTTYNEQFF | TGTGCCAGCAGTTACTTCGGGACTACCTACAATGAGCAGTTCTTC
TRBJ2-7 | - | - | TRBV14 | CASSQDRGEYEQYF | TGTGCCAGCAGCCAAGATAGGGGGGAGTACGAGCAGTACTTC
TRBJ2-7 | - | TRBD2 | TRBV27 | CASSPLRLAGTLYEQYF | TGTGCCAGCAGTCCTCTTCGACTAGCGGGGACCCTCTACGAGCAGTACTTC
TRBJ1-2 | - | - | TRBV7-9 | CASSHTTQGNYGYTF | TGTGCCAGCAGCCATACAACACAGGGAAACTATGGCTACACCTTC
TRBJ2-7 | many | - | TRBV18 | CASSPGVGRNSYEQYF | TGTGCCAGCTCACCAGGGGTGGGGAGAAACTCCTACGAGCAGTACTTC
TRBJ1-2 | - | TRBD1 | TRBV5-5 | CASSLEDRVNGYTF | TGTGCCAGCAGCTTGGAGGACAGGGTAAATGGCTACACCTTC
TRBJ1-2 | - | TRBD1 | TRBV2 | CASSGAPGGGYTF | TGTGCCAGCAGTGGTGCCCCAGGGGGCGGCTACACCTTC
TRBJ2-5 | - | - | TRBV2 | CASSQPVRRETQYF | TGTGCCAGCAGTCAACCCGTAAGGAGGGAGACCCAGTACTTC
TRBJ2-7 | - | - | TRBV18 | CASSRDTSSYEQYF | TGTGCCAGCTCGCGGGACACGAGCTCCTACGAGCAGTACTTC
TRBJ1-5 | - | - | TRBV2 | CASSGQALGAAQHF | TGTGCCAGCAGTGGTCAGGCCCTGGGGGCGGCCCAGCATTTT
TRBJ1-1 | - | TRBD1 | TRBV29-1 | CSVSRDSNTEAFF | TGCAGCGTGTCACGGGACAGCAACACTGAAGCTTTCTTT
TRBJ2-7 | - | TRBD1 | TRBV7-8 | CASSLRGTGGNEQYF | TGTGCCAGCAGCTTAAGGGGGACAGGAGGAAACGAGCAGTACTTC
TRBJ1-2 | - | - | TRBV4-2 | CASSQDLSRDYGYTF | TGTGCCAGCAGCCAAGATCTATCACGGGACTATGGCTACACCTTC
TRBJ2-7 | - | TRBD1 | TRBV6-1 | CASRKQGAYEQYF | TGTGCCAGCAGAAAACAGGGGGCCTACGAGCAGTACTTC
TRBJ2-1 | many | TRBD1 | TRBV29-1 | CSAKDRASYNEQFF | TGCAGCGCCAAGGACAGGGCATCCTACAATGAGCAGTTCTTC
TRBJ2-7 | - | - | TRBV6-1 | CASRPQISYEQYF | TGTGCCAGCAGACCTCAGATCTCCTACGAGCAGTACTTC
TRBJ1-2 | - | - | TRBV14 | CASSRITGIHYGYTF | TGTGCCAGCAGCCGAATTACCGGGATCCACTATGGCTACACCTTC
TRBJ2-3 | - | TRBD2 | TRBV4-2 | CASSRTPAGGTDTQYF | TGTGCCAGCAGCCGAACGCCGGCGGGAGGGACAGATACGCAGTATTTT
TRBJ1-5 | many | - | TRBV7-2 | CASSLVVGSNQPQHF | TGTGCCAGCAGCTTAGTTGTGGGCAGCAATCAGCCCCAGCATTTT
TRBJ2-1 | once | - | TRBV28 | CETGEYNEQFF | TGTGAGACGGGGGAGTACAATGAGCAGTTCTTC
TRBJ2-1 | - | TRBD1 | TRBV18 | CASSAGTGVDNEQFF | TGTGCCAGCAGCGCCGGGACAGGGGTTGACAATGAGCAGTTCTTC
TRBJ2-1 | - | TRBD2 | TRBV9 | CASSVGGSGIYNEQFF | TGTGCCAGCAGCGTAGGGGGCAGCGGGATTTACAATGAGCAGTTCTTC
TRBJ2-7 | - | - | TRBV5-8 | CASSLKPRSSYEQYF | TGTGCCAGCAGCTTAAAACCTAGGAGCTCCTACGAGCAGTACTTC
TRBJ2-2 | - | TRBD2 | TRBV11-2 | CAGRLAGVHTGELFF | TGTGCCGGACGACTAGCGGGAGTACACACCGGGGAGCTGTTTTTT
TRBJ2-6 | - | - | TRBV19 | CASMPSGANVLTF | TGTGCCAGTATGCCCTCTGGGGCCAACGTCCTGACTTTC
TRBJ2-3 | - | - | TRBV28 | CASIRTATGDTQYF | TGTGCCAGCATCCGGACTGCGACCGGGGATACGCAGTATTTT
TRBJ2-5 | few | TRBD2 | TRBV28 | CASSWGAGGGETQYF | TGTGCCAGCAGTTGGGGAGCGGGAGGCGGAGAGACCCAGTACTTC
TRBJ2-1 | - | - | TRBV11-2 | CASSLGSQSSYNEQFF | TGTGCCAGCAGCTTGGGGTCTCAGAGCTCCTACAATGAGCAGTTCTTC
TRBJ1-2 | - | - | TRBV23-1 | CASSQRPRVPTAGGYTF | TGCGCCAGCAGTCAACGTCCCCGCGTCCCTACCGCGGGCGGCTACACCTTC